This T cell receptor (beta chain) is from a study of long-term antiretroviral therapy in people with HIV. Study results and caveats: Upon ART, diversity increased but remained lower than transplant donor controls. Against controls, HIV repertoires showed narrower ranges of CDR3 length.

Participants living with HIV all received treatment in the United States. Survey-level immunoSEQ v3.0 assays were run. The table came from immunoSEQ multiplex PCR; TCRdb's copy has only in-frame clones and leaves some out. The profile shows some 22,000 clones, approximately 90% of them singletons. The germline CDR1 and CDR2 sequences are KGHSH and LQKENI. The CDR3 is made up of 14 amino acids. Deletions cut 2 bases from V and 1 base from J, with 8 bases between. In regard to this clone: Its antigen is unknown.

Source: unsorted PBMCs, taken 0.6 years after starting antiretroviral therapy. V is TRBV18 and J is TRBJ1-1, with D uncertain. The clonotype comes from a man aged 55 to 70 with HIV. CDR3: CASSPGVPNTEAFF. CDR3 nucleotides: TGTGCCAGCTCACCAGGGGTTCCGAACACTGAAGCTTTCTTT.